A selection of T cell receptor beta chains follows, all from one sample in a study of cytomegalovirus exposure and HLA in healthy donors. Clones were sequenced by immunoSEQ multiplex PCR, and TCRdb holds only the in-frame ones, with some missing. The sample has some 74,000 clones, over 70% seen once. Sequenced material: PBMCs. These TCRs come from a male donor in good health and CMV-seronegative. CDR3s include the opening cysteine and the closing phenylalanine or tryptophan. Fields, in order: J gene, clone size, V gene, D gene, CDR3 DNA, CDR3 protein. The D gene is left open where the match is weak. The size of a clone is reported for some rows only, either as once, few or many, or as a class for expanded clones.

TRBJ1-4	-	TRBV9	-	TGTGCCAGCAGCGTGGGCCCGGTGGCTGAAAAACTGTTTTTT	CASSVGPVAEKLFF
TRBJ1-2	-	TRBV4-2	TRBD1	TGTGCCAGCAGCCAAGAATTGGGACAGGACCATGGCTACACCTTC	CASSQELGQDHGYTF
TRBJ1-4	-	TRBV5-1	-	TGCGCCAGCAGCTTGGCCGGGTCCCAAAATGAAAAACTGTTTTTT	CASSLAGSQNEKLFF
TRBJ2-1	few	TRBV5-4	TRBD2	TGTGCCAGCAGCTTGGGGGCCCCCGGGAGGGCCGGTGAGCAGTTCTTC	CASSLGAPGRAGEQFF
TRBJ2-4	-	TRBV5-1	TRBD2	TGCGCCAGCAGCCCCCGGACTAGCGGGAGGGCGCGGAACATTCAGTACTTC	CASSPRTSGRARNIQYF
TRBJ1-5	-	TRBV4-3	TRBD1	TGCGCCAGCAGCCAAGATCTCATCACCAGGGGGCTGAGCAATCAGCCCCAGCATTTT	CASSQDLITRGLSNQPQHF
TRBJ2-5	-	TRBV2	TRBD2	TGTGCCAGCAGATCCCTAGGTAGCGGGCAGCAAGAGACCCAGTACTTC	CASRSLGSGQQETQYF
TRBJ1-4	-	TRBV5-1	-	TGCGCCAGCAGCTCCTACGGGGGTTCTAATGAAAAACTGTTTTTT	CASSSYGGSNEKLFF
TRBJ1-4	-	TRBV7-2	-	TGTGCCAGCAGCAAGTACATAGGAGATGAAAAACTGTTTTTT	CASSKYIGDEKLFF
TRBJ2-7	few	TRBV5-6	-	TGTGCCAGCAGCTTGGCCGGGACAAGCTACGAGCAGTACTTC	CASSLAGTSYEQYF
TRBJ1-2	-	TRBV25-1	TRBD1	TGTGCCAGCACCATTGGACAGGGTCGTGGCTACACCTTC	CASTIGQGRGYTF
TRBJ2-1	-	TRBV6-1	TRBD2	TGTGCCAGCAGTGGAGATAGCGGGAGCTCCTACAATGAGCAGTTCTTC	CASSGDSGSSYNEQFF
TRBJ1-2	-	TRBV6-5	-	TGTGCCAGCAGTTACTCCCAAGTGGGGCTTAGTGGCTACACCTTC	CASSYSQVGLSGYTF
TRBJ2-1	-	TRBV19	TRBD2	TGTGCCAGTAGTATAGTCGGAGCGGGAGGGCCTATGTATGAGCAGTTCTTC	CASSIVGAGGPMYEQFF
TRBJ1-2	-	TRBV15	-	TGTGCCACCAGCAGATATACCCTGACAGAGAACTATGGCTACCCCTTC	CATSRYTLTENYGYPF
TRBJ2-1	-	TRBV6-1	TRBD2	TGTGCCAGCAGTGAACCAGGACTAGCGGATTCCTATGAGCAGTTCTTC	CASSEPGLADSYEQFF
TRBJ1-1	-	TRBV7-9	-	TGTTCCAGCAGCTTGACAGGCACTGAAGCTTTCTTT	CSSSLTGTEAFF
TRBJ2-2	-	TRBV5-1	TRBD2	TGCGCCAGCAGCCCCCAACCCGCGGGAGGAGAACTGTTTTTT	CASSPQPAGGELFF
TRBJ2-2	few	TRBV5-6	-	TGTGCCAGCAGCTTGGGACAGTTACTGATTGATAACACCGGGGAGCTGTTTTTT	CASSLGQLLIDNTGELFF
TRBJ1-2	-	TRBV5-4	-	TGTGCCAGCAGCTTCCAGGACAGAAGCTATGGCTACACCTTC	CASSFQDRSYGYTF
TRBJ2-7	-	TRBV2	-	TGTGCCAGCAGTGATTCAAACGAGCAGTACTTC	CASSDSNEQYF
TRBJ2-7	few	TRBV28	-	TGTGCCAGCAGCCTTCAGACAGGCTCCTACGAGCAGTACTTC	CASSLQTGSYEQYF
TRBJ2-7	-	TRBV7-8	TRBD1	TGTGCCAGCAGCACACGCCGGGACAGCTACGAGCAGTACTTC	CASSTRRDSYEQYF
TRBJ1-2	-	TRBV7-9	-	TGTGCCAGCAGCTCTAGTCCCCGACCCTATGGCTACACCTTC	CASSSSPRPYGYTF
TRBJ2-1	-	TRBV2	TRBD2	TGTGCCAGCAGTTTCTCTAGCGGGACCTTTGATGAGCAGTTCTTC	CASSFSSGTFDEQFF
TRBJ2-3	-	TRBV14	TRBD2	TGTGCCAGCAGCCAAGGGGGACTAGCGGGGACCGGGACCAGCACAGATACGCAGTATTTT	CASSQGGLAGTGTSTDTQYF
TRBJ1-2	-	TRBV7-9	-	TGTGCCAGCACCACGACAGAGGTACGGGGCTACACCTTC	CASTTTEVRGYTF